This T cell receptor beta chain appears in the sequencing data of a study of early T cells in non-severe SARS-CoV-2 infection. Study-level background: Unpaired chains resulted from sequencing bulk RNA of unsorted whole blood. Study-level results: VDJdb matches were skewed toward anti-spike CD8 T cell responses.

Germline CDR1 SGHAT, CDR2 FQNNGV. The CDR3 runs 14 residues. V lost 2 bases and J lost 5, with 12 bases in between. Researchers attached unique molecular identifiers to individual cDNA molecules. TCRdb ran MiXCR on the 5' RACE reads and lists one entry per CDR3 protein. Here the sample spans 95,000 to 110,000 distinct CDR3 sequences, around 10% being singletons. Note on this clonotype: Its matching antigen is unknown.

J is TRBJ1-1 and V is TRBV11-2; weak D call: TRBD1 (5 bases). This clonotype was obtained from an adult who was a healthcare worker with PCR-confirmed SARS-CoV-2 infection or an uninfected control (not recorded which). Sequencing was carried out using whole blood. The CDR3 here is CASSLNVGGTEAFF. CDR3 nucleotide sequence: TGTGCCAGCAGCTTAAATGTGGGGGGGACTGAAGCTTTCTTT. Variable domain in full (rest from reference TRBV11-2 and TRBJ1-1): EAGVAQSPRYKIIEKRQSVAFWCNPISGHATLYWYQQILGQGPKLLIQFQNNGVVDDSQLPKDRFSAERLKGVDSTLKIQPAKLEDSAVYLCASSLNVGGTEAFFGQGTRLTVV.